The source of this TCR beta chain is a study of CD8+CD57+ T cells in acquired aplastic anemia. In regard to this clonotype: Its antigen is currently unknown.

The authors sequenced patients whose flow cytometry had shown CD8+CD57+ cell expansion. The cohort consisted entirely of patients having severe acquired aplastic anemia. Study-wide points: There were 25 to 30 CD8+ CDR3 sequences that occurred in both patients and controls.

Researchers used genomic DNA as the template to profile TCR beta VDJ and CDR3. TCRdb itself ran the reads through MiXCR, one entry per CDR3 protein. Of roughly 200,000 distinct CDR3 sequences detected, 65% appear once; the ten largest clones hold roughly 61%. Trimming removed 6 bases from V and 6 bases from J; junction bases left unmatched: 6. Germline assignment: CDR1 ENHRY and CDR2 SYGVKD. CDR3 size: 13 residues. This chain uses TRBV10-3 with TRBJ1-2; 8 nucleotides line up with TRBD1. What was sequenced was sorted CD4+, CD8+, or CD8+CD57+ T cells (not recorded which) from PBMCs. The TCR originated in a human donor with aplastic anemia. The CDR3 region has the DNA TGTGCCATCAGAGGACAGGGTGGAGATGGCTACACCTTC. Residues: CAIRGQGGDGYTF.